These T cell receptor beta chains were read from a single sample in a study of T cell responses to AZD1222 COVID-19 vaccine. Only in-frame clones appear in the TCRdb table, and some are missing; sequencing was by immunoSEQ multiplex PCR. This sample yields about 110,000 clones, of which around 94% are seen a single time; around 2% belongs to the top ten. The material was peripheral blood, obtained on day 0 of AZD1222 vaccination. These receptors originate from an adult in good health. Each CDR3 is given with its conserved first and last residue. D genes are given only for firm matches. The size field is filled for only some rows; it gives once, few, many or a size class.

clone size | J gene | V gene | D gene | CDR3 DNA | CDR3 protein
. | TRBJ1-5 | TRBV2 | TRBD1 | TGTGCCAGCAGTGAATGGCCGACAGGGGTAAAGAGCAATCAGCCCCAGCATTTT | CASSEWPTGVKSNQPQHF
once | TRBJ1-5 | TRBV7-9 | . | TGTGCCAGCAGCTTATCAGGGAATCAGCCCCAGCATTTT | CASSLSGNQPQHF
. | TRBJ1-1 | TRBV2 | TRBD1 | TGTGCCAGCCTCCGGGACAGGGGGAACACTGAAGCTTTCTTT | CASLRDRGNTEAFF
few | TRBJ1-1 | TRBV7-2 | . | TGTGCCAGCAGCTTAGGCCCGGGGAGCACTGAAGCTTTCTTT | CASSLGPGSTEAFF
few | TRBJ1-2 | TRBV18 | . | TGTGCCAGCTCAGTAGGGACTGGCTACACCTTC | CASSVGTGYTF
. | TRBJ1-1 | TRBV19 | . | TGTGCCAGTAAATGGGAGGGAAGGAATACTGAAGCTTTCTTT | CASKWEGRNTEAFF
. | TRBJ1-2 | TRBV9 | . | TGTGCCAGCAGCGCAGGGGTAGGGAATGGCTACACCTTC | CASSAGVGNGYTF
. | TRBJ1-5 | TRBV25-1 | . | TGTGCCAGCAGTGAATCGCAGGGGTCAAATCAGCCCCAGCATTTT | CASSESQGSNQPQHF
. | TRBJ2-7 | TRBV4-3 | . | TGCGCCAGCAGCCAGGGGGGTACACGGGGAAGGTACGAGCAGTACTTC | CASSQGGTRGRYEQYF
. | TRBJ2-5 | TRBV27 | TRBD2 | TGTGCCAGCAGTTCAGGGACTAGCGGAACCCAGTACTTC | CASSSGTSGTQYF
. | TRBJ1-6 | TRBV5-1 | TRBD1 | TGCGCCAGCAGCGTAGGACAGGGGGATTCACCCCTCCACTTT | CASSVGQGDSPLHF
. | TRBJ2-7 | TRBV21-1 | . | TGTGCCAGCAGCTTCCCCCTAGCCGAGCAGTACTTC | CASSFPLAEQYF
. | TRBJ1-5 | TRBV7-2 | TRBD1 | TGTGCCAGCAGCCCGACAGGGGGCCATCAGCCCCAGCATTTT | CASSPTGGHQPQHF
. | TRBJ2-3 | TRBV7-9 | . | TGTGCCAGCAGCTTAGCGGGAGCAACGGGAGATACGCAGTATTTT | CASSLAGATGDTQYF
. | TRBJ1-2 | TRBV14 | . | TGTGCCAGCAGCCAAGTTGCGGTGAGAACCTTC | CASSQVAVRTF
. | TRBJ2-1 | TRBV5-5 | TRBD2 | TGTGCCAGCAGCTTGGGGGAGGGAGTCAGAGGAAACAATGAGCAGTTCTTC | CASSLGEGVRGNNEQFF
once | TRBJ1-1 | TRBV6-1 | . | TGTGCCAGCAGTGAAGGCTGGAGGGACACTGAAGCTTTCTTT | CASSEGWRDTEAFF
. | TRBJ2-5 | TRBV6-5 | . | TGTGCCAGCAGGGACGCGCGAGAGACCCAGTACTTC | CASRDARETQYF
. | TRBJ1-4 | TRBV5-6 | . | TGTGCCAGCAGCTTGGTTGGTGAAAAACTGTTTTTT | CASSLVGEKLFF
. | TRBJ2-3 | TRBV6-1 | TRBD2 | TGTGCCAGCAGTGTGGTCCGGGGGGTCTCTGGCCCAGATACGCAGTATTTT | CASSVVRGVSGPDTQYF
once | TRBJ2-1 | TRBV6-5 | . | TGTGCCAGCAGTTACTCTCTAACGGGGAGAAACAATGAGCAGTTCTTC | CASSYSLTGRNNEQFF
. | TRBJ2-3 | TRBV27 | TRBD1 | TGTGCCAGCACCTTTAGGGGACAGGGGGCTGTTCCGTATTTT | CASTFRGQGAVPYF
. | TRBJ2-7 | TRBV7-2 | TRBD2 | TGTGCCAGCAGCGCTAGCGGGGGGGCCCACGAGCAGTACTTC | CASSASGGAHEQYF
once | TRBJ2-6 | TRBV7-9 | . | TGTGCCAGCAGCTTAGGAAGGTCTGGGGCCAACGTCCTGACTTTC | CASSLGRSGANVLTF
. | TRBJ2-3 | TRBV19 | TRBD2 | TGTGCCAGTAGTACGGGGACTACTAGCACAGATACGCAGTATTTT | CASSTGTTSTDTQYF
. | TRBJ1-1 | TRBV27 | . | TGTGCCAGCAGAAAGGGACCGAGGAACACTGAAGCTTTCTTT | CASRKGPRNTEAFF